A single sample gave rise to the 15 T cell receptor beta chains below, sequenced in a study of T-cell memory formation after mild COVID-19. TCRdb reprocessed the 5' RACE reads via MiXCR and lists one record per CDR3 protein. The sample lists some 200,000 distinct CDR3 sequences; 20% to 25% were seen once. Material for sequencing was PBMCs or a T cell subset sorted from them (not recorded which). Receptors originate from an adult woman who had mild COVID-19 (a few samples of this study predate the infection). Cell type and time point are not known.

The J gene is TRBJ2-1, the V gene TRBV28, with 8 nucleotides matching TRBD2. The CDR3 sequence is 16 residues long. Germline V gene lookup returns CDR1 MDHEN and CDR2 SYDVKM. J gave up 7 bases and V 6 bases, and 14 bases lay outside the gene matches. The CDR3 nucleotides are TGTGCCAGCAGCCACCCTAGGGGCGGGAGGTATAATGAGCAGTTCTTC. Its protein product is CASSHPRGGRYNEQFF.

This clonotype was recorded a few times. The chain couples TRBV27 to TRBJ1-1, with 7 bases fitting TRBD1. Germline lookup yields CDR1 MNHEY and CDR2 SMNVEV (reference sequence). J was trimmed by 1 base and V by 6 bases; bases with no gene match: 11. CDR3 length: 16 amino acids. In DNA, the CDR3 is TGTGCCAGCAGCTTAGACAGGACAGGAGGGAACACTGAAGCTTTCTTT. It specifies CASSLDRTGGNTEAFF.

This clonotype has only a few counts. The CDR3 spells CASSQKPPGQGADTQYF. The CDR3 region has the DNA TGTGCCAGCAGCCAGAAGCCCCCGGGACAGGGGGCAGATACGCAGTATTTT. This chain uses TRBV28 with TRBJ2-3, with 11 nucleotides matching TRBD1. This CDR3 has 17 amino acids. Trimming took 6 bases from V and 4 from J; bases not matched to a gene: 12. Germline CDR1 MDHEN, CDR2 SYDVKM.

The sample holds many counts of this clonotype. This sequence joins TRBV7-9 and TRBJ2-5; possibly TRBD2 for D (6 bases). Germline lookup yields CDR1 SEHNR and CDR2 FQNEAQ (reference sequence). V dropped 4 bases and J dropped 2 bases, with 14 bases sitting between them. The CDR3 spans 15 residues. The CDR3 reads CASSSPRGRQETQYF. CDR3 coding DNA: TGTGCCAGCAGCTCCCCCCGAGGGAGGCAAGAGACCCAGTACTTC.

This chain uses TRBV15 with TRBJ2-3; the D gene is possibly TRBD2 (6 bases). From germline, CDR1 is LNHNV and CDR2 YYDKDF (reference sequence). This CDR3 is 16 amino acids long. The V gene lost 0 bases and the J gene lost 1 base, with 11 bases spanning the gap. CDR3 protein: CATSRDTAGRTDTQYF. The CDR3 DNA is TGTGCCACCAGCAGAGATACCGCGGGGCGCACAGATACGCAGTATTTT. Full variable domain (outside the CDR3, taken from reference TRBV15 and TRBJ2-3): DAMVIQNPRYQVTQFGKPVTLSCSQTLNHNVMYWYQQKSSQAPKLLFHYYDKDFNNEADTPDNFQSRRPNTSFCFLDIRSPGLGDTAMYLCATSRDTAGRTDTQYFGPGTRLTVL.

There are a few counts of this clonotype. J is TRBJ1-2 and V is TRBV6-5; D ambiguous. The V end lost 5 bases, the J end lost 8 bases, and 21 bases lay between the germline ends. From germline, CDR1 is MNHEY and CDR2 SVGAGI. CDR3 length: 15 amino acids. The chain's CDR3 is CASSGPESAVSGYTF. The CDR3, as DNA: TGTGCCAGCAGTGGCCCGGAATCCGCGGTGAGCGGCTACACCTTC.

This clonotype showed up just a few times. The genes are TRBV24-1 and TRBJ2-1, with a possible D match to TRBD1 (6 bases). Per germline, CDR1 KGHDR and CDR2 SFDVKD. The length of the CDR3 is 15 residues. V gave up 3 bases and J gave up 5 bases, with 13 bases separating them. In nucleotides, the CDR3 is TGTGCCACCAGTGATGTGATGACAGGTGACAATGAGCAGTTCTTC. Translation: CATSDVMTGDNEQFF.

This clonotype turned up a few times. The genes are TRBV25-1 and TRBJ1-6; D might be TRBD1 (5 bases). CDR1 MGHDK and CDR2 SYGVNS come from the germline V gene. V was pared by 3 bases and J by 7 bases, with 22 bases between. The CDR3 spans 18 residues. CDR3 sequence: CASSDGTLLARINSPLHF. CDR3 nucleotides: TGTGCCAGCAGTGACGGGACCCTTTTGGCCCGAATCAATTCACCCCTCCACTTT.

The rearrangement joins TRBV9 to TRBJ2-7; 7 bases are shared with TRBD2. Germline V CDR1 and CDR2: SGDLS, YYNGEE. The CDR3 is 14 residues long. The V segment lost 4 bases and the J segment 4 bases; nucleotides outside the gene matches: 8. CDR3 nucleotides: TGTGCCAGCAGCCTAGCGGCTACCAAATACGAGCAGTACTTC. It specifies CASSLAATKYEQYF.

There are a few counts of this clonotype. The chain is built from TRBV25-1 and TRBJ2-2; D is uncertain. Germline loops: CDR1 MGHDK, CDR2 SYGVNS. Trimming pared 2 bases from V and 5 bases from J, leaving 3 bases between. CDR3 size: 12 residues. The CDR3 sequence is CASSEETGELFF. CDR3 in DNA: TGTGCCAGCAGTGAAGAGACCGGGGAGCTGTTTTTT.

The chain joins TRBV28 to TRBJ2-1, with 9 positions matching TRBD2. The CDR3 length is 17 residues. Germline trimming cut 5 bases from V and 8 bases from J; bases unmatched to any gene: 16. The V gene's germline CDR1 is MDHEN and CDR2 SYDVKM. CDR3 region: CASSIYFTAGGGYEQFF. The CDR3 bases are TGTGCCAGCAGTATCTATTTCACAGCGGGAGGAGGGTATGAGCAGTTCTTC.

CDR3 protein: CASSSPAGQETQYF. CDR3 in DNA: TGTGCCAGCAGCTCCCCGGCGGGACAAGAGACCCAGTACTTC. This chain links TRBV28 with TRBJ2-7; possible D gene TRBD2, 6 bases. The better agreement between TRBJ2-5 and the DNA end casts doubt on the J call. CDR3 length equals 14 residues. The germline V gene has CDR1 MDHEN and CDR2 SYDVKM.

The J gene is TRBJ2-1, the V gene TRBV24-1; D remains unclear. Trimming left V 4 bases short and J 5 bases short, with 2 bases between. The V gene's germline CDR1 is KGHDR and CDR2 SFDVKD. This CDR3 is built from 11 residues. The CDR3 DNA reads TGTGCCACCAGTGACAACAATGAGCAGTTCTTC. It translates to CATSDNNEQFF.

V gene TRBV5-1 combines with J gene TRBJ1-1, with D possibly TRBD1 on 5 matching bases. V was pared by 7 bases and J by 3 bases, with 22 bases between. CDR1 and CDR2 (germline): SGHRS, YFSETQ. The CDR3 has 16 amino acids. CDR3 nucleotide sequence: TGCGCCAGCGCCCCTTCTTGGGAGGGAGGGGACACTGAAGCTTTCTTT. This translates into CASAPSWEGGDTEAFF.

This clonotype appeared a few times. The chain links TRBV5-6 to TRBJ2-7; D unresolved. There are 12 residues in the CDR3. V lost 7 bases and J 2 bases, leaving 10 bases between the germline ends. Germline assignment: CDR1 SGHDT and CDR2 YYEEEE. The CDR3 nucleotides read TGTGCCAGCCACGACCTCGCCTACGAGCAGTACTTC. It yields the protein CASHDLAYEQYF.